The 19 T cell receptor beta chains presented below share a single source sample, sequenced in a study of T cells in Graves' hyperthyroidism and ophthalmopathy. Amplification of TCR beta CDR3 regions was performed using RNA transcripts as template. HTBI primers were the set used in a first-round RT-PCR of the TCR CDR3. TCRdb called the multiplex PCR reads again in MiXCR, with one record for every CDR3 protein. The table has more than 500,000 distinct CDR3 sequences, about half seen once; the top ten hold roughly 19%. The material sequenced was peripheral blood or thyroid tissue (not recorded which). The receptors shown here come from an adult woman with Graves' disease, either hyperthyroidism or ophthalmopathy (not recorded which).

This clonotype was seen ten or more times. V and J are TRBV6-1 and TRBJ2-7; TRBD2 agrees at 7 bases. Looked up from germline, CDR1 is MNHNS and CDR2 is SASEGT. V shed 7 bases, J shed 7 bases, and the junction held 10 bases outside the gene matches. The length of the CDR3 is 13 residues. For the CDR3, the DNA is TGTGCCAGCACGGGGGGAGGGCCCGATGAGCAGTACTTC. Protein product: CASTGGGPDEQYF.

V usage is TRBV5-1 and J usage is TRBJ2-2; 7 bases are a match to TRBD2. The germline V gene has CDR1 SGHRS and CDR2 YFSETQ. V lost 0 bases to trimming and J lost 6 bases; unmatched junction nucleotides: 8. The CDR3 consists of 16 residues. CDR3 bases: TGCGCCAGCAGCTTGGAACCCGCGGGAGAGGCCGGGGAGCTGTTTTTT. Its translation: CASSLEPAGEAGELFF. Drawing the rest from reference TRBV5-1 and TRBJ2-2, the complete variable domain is KAGVTQTPRYLIKTRGQQVTLSCSPISGHRSVSWYQQTPGQGLQFLFEYFSETQRNKGNFPGRFSGRQFSNSRSEMNVSTLELGDSALYLCASSLEPAGEAGELFFGEGSRLTVL.

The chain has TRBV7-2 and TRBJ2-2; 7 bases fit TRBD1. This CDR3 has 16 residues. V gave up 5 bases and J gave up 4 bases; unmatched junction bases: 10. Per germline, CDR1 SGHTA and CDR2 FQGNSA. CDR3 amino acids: CASSPNSGQLTGELFF. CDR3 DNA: TGTGCCAGCAGCCCAAATTCGGGACAGCTCACCGGGGAGCTGTTTTTT.

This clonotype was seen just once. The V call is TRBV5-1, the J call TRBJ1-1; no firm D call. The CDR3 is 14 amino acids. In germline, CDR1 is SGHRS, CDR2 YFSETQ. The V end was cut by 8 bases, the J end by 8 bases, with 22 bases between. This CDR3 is CASGLFGRYREAFF. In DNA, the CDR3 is TGCGCCAGTGGTCTTTTCGGCAGGTACAGAGAAGCTTTCTTT.

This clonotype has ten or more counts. The CDR3 sequence is CASSFVQGNAFF. CDR3 DNA sequence: TGTGCCAGCAGCTTCGTACAGGGGAACGCTTTCTTT. The chain links TRBV11-1 to TRBJ1-1, with TRBD1 matching 7 bases. CDR1 is SGHAT and CDR2 is FQDESV in the germline V gene (reference sequence). The J segment lost 11 bases and the V segment lost 3 bases, leaving 6 bases of the junction unmatched. CDR3 length equals 12 residues.

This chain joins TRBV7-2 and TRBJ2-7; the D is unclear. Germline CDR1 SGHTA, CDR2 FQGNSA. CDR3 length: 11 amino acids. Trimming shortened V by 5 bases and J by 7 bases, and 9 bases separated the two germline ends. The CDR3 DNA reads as TGTGCCAGCAGCCCCTCGGAAGAGCAGTACTTC. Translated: CASSPSEEQYF. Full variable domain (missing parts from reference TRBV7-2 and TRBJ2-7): GAGVSQSPSNKVTEKGKDVELRCDPISGHTALYWYRQSLGQGLEFLIYFQGNSAPDKSGLPSDRFSAERTGGSVSTLTIQRTQQEDSAVYLCASSPSEEQYFGPGTRLTVT.

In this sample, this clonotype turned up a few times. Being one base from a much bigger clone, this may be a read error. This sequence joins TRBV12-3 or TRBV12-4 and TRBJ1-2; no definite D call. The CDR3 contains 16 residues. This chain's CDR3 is CASSSQRKGFDYGYTF. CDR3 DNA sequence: TGTGCTAGTAGTTCACAGCGAAAAGGGTTTGACTATGGCTACACCTTC.

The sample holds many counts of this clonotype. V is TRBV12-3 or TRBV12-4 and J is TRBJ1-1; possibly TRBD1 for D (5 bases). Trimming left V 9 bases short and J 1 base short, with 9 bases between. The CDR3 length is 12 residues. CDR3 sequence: CASNGGNTEAFF. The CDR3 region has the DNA TGTGCCAGTAACGGGGGGAACACTGAAGCTTTCTTT.

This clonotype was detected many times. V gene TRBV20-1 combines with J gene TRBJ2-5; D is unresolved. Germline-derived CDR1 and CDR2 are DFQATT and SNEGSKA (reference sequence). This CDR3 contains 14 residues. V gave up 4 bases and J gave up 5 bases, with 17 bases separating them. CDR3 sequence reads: CSAIQPTRMETQYF. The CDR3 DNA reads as TGCAGTGCTATCCAACCGACCCGGATGGAGACCCAGTACTTC.

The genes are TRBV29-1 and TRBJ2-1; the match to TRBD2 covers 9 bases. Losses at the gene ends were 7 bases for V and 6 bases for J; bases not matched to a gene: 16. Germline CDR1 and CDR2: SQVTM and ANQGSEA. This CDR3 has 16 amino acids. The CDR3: CSGTGGSGRIFNEQFF. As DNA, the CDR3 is TGCAGCGGCACGGGGGGGAGCGGGAGGATATTCAATGAGCAGTTCTTC.

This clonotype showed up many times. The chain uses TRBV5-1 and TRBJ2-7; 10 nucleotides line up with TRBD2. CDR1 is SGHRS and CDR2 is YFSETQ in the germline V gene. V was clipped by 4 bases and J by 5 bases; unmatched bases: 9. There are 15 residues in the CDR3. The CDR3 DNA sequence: TGCGCCAGCAGCATCATTAGCGGGAGGTTGCACGAGCAGTACTTC. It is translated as CASSIISGRLHEQYF.

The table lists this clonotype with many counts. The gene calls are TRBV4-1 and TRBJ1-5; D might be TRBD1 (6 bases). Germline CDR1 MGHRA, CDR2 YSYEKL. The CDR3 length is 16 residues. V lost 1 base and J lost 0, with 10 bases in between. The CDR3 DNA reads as TGCGCCAGCAGCCAAGGGCAGGGGCCTAGCAATCAGCCCCAGCATTTT. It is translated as CASSQGQGPSNQPQHF.

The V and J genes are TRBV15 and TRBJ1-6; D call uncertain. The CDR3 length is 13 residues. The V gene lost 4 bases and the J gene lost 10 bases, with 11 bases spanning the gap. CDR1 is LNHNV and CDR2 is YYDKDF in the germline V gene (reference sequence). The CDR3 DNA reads TGTGCCACCAGCACCGGAGGGTTATCACCCCTCCACTTT. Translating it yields CATSTGGLSPLHF.

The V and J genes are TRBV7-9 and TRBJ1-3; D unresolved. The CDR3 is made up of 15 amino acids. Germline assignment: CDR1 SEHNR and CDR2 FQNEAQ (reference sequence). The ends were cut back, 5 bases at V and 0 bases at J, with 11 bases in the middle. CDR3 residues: CASSPAVNSGNTIYF. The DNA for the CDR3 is TGTGCCAGCAGCCCAGCAGTAAACTCTGGAAACACCATATATTTT.

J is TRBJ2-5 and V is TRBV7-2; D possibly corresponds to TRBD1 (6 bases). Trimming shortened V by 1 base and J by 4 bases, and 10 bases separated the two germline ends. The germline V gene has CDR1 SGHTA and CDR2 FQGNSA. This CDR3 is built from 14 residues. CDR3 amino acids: CASSLVGAAETQYF. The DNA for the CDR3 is TGTGCCAGCAGCTTAGTGGGGGCGGCAGAGACCCAGTACTTC.

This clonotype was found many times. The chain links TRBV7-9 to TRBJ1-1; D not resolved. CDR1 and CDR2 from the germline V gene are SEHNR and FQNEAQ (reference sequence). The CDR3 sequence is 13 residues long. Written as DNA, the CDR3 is TGTGCTATATCGTTCCGTGGGGACACTGAAGCTTTCTTT. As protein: CAISFRGDTEAFF.

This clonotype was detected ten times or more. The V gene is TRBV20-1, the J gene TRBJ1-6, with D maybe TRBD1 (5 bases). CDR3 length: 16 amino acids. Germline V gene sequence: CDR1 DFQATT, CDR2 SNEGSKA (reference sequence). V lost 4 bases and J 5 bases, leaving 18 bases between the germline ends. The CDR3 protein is CSATPLGAADNSPLHF. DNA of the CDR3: TGCAGTGCTACCCCACTAGGGGCGGCCGATAATTCACCCCTCCACTTT.

The CDR3 sequence is CATAWDIYGYTF. The CDR3, as DNA: TGTGCAACCGCTTGGGATATCTATGGCTACACCTTC. This chain uses TRBV9 with TRBJ1-2, with no clear D. This CDR3 is built from 12 residues. The V gene's germline CDR1 is SGDLS and CDR2 YYNGEE.

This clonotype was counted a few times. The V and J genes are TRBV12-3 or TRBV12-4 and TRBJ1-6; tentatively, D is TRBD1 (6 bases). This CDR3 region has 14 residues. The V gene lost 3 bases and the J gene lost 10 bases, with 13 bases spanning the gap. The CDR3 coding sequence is TGTGCCAGCAGTTTTGGAACAGGGAGGTCACCCCTCCACTTT. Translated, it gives CASSFGTGRSPLHF.